What follows are 4 T cell receptor beta chains derived from one specimen sequenced in a study of CD4 T cells in relation to SARS-CoV-2 and coronaviruses. No antigen is known for these receptors. Before the COVID-19 pandemic, during about 2011-2019, CD4+ T cells were taken from unexposed donors. Isolation of CD4+ T cells took place after approximately eleven days in culture. TCRdb's table, derived via immunoSEQ multiplex PCR, lists solely in-frame clones and lacks some. Seen here are roughly 29,000 clones, 75% to 80% observed once, and the top ten hold 20%. The sample taken for sequencing was CD4+ T cells from PBMCs, cultured in vitro. The source of these receptors is a human donor in good health.

The V gene is TRBV18, the J gene TRBJ2-7; D not certain. CDR1 is KGHSH, CDR2 LQKENI, per germline. This CDR3 has 13 residues. Trimming cost V 2 bases and J 5 bases, with 10 bases left between them. Written as DNA, the CDR3 is TGTGCCAGCTCACCATCCGGGCTCGACGAGCAGTACTTC. Its protein is CASSPSGLDEQYF.

The chain couples TRBV4-3 to TRBJ2-3, with D possibly being TRBD2 (5 bases). CDR1 and CDR2 (germline): LGHNA, YSLEER. V dropped 4 bases and J dropped 2 bases, with 10 bases sitting between them. The CDR3 is 14 amino acids. The CDR3, as DNA: TGCGCCAGCAGCCCCAGACTAAACACAGATACGCAGTATTTT. Amino acids: CASSPRLNTDTQYF.

This clone was counted a few times. The chain carries TRBV7-3 and TRBJ2-2; 7 nucleotides line up with TRBD1. This CDR3 is built from 15 residues. Germline CDR1 SGHTA, CDR2 FQGTGA. Trimming cost V 0 bases and J 6 bases; bases outside gene matches: 4. CDR3 in DNA: TGTGCCAGCAGCTTAACTACAGGGGTGGCCGGGGAGCTGTTTTTT. It translates to CASSLTTGVAGELFF.

V and J are TRBV30 and TRBJ2-7; 7 bases map to TRBD1. The trim removed 7 bases at V and 1 base at J, leaving 1 base unmatched. Germline-derived CDR1 and CDR2 are GTSNPN and SVGIG (reference sequence). The CDR3 sequence is 11 residues long. CDR3 sequence: CASTGSYEQYF. The CDR3 nucleotides are TGTGCCTCGACAGGGTCCTACGAGCAGTACTTC.